Described below is a single T cell receptor beta chain sequence and its context. Trimming removed 5 bases from V and 1 base from J, with 8 bases in between. Germline CDR1 reads LGHNA; CDR2 reads YNFKEQ. The CDR3 runs to 13 residues. This specimen comes from a study of ipilimumab plus nivolumab after autologous stem cell transplantation. Study in general: The DLBCL group included primary refractory and relapsed cases.

The protocol was immunoSEQ multiplex PCR, while the TCRdb copy is restricted to in-frame clones and leaves out a portion. The sample has over 80,000 clones; about 83% are singletons. The V and J genes are TRBV4-2 and TRBJ1-1, with D maybe TRBD1 (6 bases). This specimen was PBMCs, taken in a trial of ipilimumab plus nivolumab as post-transplant consolidation. This TCR was recovered from a male donor with diffuse large B-cell lymphoma. CDR3 loop: CASSKGQNTEAFF. The DNA for the CDR3 is TGTGCCAGCAGCAAGGGACAGAACACTGAAGCTTTCTTT.